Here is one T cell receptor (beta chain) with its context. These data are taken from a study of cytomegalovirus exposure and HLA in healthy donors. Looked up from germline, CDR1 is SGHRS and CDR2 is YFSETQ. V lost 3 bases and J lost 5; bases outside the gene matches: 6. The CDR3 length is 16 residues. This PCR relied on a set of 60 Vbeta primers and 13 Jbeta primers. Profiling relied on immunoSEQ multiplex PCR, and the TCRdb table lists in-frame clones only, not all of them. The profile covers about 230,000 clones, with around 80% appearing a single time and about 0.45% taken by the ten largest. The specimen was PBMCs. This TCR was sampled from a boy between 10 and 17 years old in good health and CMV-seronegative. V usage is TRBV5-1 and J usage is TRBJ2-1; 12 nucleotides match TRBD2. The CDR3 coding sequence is TGCGCCAGCAGCTCGACTAGCGGGAGAAGGAACAATGAGCAGTTCTTC. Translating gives CASSSTSGRRNNEQFF.